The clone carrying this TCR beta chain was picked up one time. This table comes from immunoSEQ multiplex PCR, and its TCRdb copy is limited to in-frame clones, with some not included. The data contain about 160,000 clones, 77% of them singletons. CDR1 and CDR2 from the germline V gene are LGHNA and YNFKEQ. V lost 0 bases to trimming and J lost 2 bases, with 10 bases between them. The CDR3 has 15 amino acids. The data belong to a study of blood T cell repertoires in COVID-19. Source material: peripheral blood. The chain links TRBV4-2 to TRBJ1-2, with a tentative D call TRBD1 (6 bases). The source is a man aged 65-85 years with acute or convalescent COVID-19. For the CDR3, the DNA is TGTGCCAGCAGCCAAGATTATCAGGGGAACTATGGCTACACCTTC. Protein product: CASSQDYQGNYGYTF.